A single sample is the source of the 15 T cell receptor beta chains below, sequenced in a study of tumour-infiltrating T cells in Burkitt lymphoma. Generated by immunoSEQ multiplex PCR, the TCRdb table keeps only in-frame clones and is missing some. The profile shows thousands of clones, around four fifths of them singletons. The material sequenced was tumor tissue. The receptor set was obtained from a human donor with diffuse large B-cell lymphoma.

V gene TRBV18 combines with J gene TRBJ2-1, with 10 positions matching TRBD1. V was pared by 5 bases and J by 9 bases, with 7 bases of the junction left unmatched. From germline, CDR1 is KGHSH and CDR2 LQKENI. CDR3 length: 14 amino acids. This chain's CDR3 is CASSIRDRGGEQFF. The DNA of the CDR3 is TGTGCCAGCTCAATCCGGGACAGGGGTGGTGAGCAGTTCTTC.

This chain links TRBV7-8 with TRBJ1-5; perhaps TRBD1 as D (5 bases). The ends were cut back, 6 bases at V and 10 bases at J, with 13 bases in the middle. The CDR3 is 12 amino acids. Germline V CDR1 and CDR2: SGHVS, FQNEAQ. Written as DNA, the CDR3 is TGTGCCAGCAGTCTTGGGGGGTATCCCCAGCATTTT. This gives the protein CASSLGGYPQHF.

The chain joins TRBV5-1 to TRBJ1-1, with D unresolved. There are 12 residues in the CDR3. Germline V lookup: CDR1 SGHRS, CDR2 YFSETQ. Trimming cost V 4 bases and J 1 base, with 5 bases left between them. CDR3 in DNA: TGCGCCAGCAGCCGCAGGAACACTGAAGCTTTCTTT. It encodes CASSRRNTEAFF. Filled out from reference TRBV5-1 and TRBJ1-1, the complete variable domain reads KAGVTQTPRYLIKTRGQQVTLSCSPISGHRSVSWYQQTPGQGLQFLFEYFSETQRNKGNFPGRFSGRQFSNSRSEMNVSTLELGDSALYLCASSRRNTEAFFGQGTRLTVV.

This clone came up once. CDR3 bases: TGTGCCAGCAGCTGGGGACTAGCGGGCCAAGCAGAGACCCAGTACTTC. This sequence encodes CASSWGLAGQAETQYF. The chain carries TRBV7-2 and TRBJ2-5; 12 bases fit TRBD2. This CDR3 has 16 amino acids. Unmatched junction bases numbered 7, after V lost 4 bases and J lost 4 bases. The germline V gene has CDR1 SGHTA and CDR2 FQGNSA.

The rearrangement uses TRBV5-1 and TRBJ1-6; possibly TRBD1 for D (5 bases). The CDR3 runs 16 residues. Germline loops: CDR1 SGHRS, CDR2 YFSETQ. The V end lost 4 bases, the J end lost 0 bases, and 11 bases lay between the germline ends. The CDR3 loop reads CASSSGGSSYNSPLHF. The CDR3 DNA reads TGCGCCAGCAGCAGCGGGGGGAGCTCCTATAATTCACCCCTCCACTTT.

The rearrangement uses TRBV6-1 and TRBJ1-3; unclear D gene. Germline loops: CDR1 MNHNS, CDR2 SASEGT. V lost 8 bases, J lost 11 bases, and 7 bases lay in between. The CDR3 contains 9 residues. Here the CDR3 reads CASSKPIYF. The CDR3 nucleotides read TGTGCCAGCTCCAAGCCCATATATTTT.

The chain links TRBV27 to TRBJ2-7; 7 bases agree with TRBD1. The CDR3 is 14 amino acids. V lost 6 bases and J lost 2; bases outside the gene matches: 7. The germline V gene encodes CDR1 MNHEY and CDR2 SMNVEV (reference sequence). Here the CDR3 DNA reads TGTGCCAGCAGGCTCGACAGGGCAACCTACGAGCAGTACTTC. Protein product: CASRLDRATYEQYF.

V is TRBV5-4 and J is TRBJ2-1; D remains unclear. Germline V CDR1 and CDR2: SGHNT, YYREEE (reference sequence). Between the trimmed V and J ends, which lost 4 bases and 0 bases, there was a span of 8 bases. The length of the CDR3 is 14 residues. CDR3 DNA sequence: TGTGCCAGCAGCCCACGGGTCTCCTACAATGAGCAGTTCTTC. Translating gives CASSPRVSYNEQFF.

The chain recombines TRBV27 with TRBJ1-2; D remains unclear. Germline V gene lookup returns CDR1 MNHEY and CDR2 SMNVEV (reference sequence). V lost 4 bases to trimming and J lost 0 bases, with 9 bases between them. The CDR3 contains 14 residues. DNA of the CDR3: TGTGCCAGCAGTTCCGCCCCCGCTAACTATGGCTACACCTTC. This translates into CASSSAPANYGYTF.

The V gene is TRBV9, the J gene TRBJ1-3; TRBD1 matches at 8 bases. The CDR3 loop spans 16 amino acids. Trimming removed 6 bases from V and 3 bases from J; junction bases left unmatched: 11. Per germline, CDR1 SGDLS and CDR2 YYNGEE. Here the CDR3 reads CASNDGQGPHGNTIYF. CDR3 DNA sequence: TGTGCCAGCAACGACGGACAGGGACCGCATGGAAACACCATATATTTT.

The chain employs TRBV27 and TRBJ2-5, with TRBD2 identical over 8 bases. Germline V CDR1 and CDR2: MNHEY, SMNVEV (reference sequence). J was trimmed by 4 bases and V by 4 bases; bases with no gene match: 8. The CDR3 contains 15 residues. CDR3: CASSSVGAGAETQYF. DNA of the CDR3: TGTGCCAGCAGTTCCGTAGGAGCGGGGGCAGAGACCCAGTACTTC.

This rearrangement joins TRBV5-4 to TRBJ2-2, with TRBD2 identical over 9 bases. With V trimmed by 3 bases and J by 5 bases, 8 bases remained unmatched. CDR3 length equals 16 residues. The V gene's germline CDR1 is SGHNT and CDR2 YYREEE (reference sequence). The DNA of the CDR3 is TGTGCCAGCAGCTCAAAGACTAGCGGAGCAACCGGGGAGCTGTTTTTT. Its protein is CASSSKTSGATGELFF.

About this clone: Germline is not matched at one junction end, which may reflect a read error. The genes are TRBV9 and TRBJ2-3; no firm D call. This CDR3 has 15 amino acids. Germline-derived CDR1 and CDR2 are SGDLS and YYNGEE. The CDR3: CVSSPDFIGPNTQYF. DNA for the CDR3: TGTGTCAGCAGCCCTGACTTTATAGGGCCGAATACGCAGTATTTT.

This clone was observed a few times. The rearrangement links TRBV7-9 to TRBJ2-7; perhaps TRBD2 as D (5 bases). The CDR3 runs to 14 residues. V lost 3 bases to trimming and J lost 3 bases, with 12 bases between them. The germline CDR1 and CDR2 sequences are SEHNR and FQNEAQ (reference sequence). Here the CDR3 reads CASSFFEGDYEQYF. The CDR3 nucleotides are TGTGCCAGCAGCTTTTTTGAGGGAGACTACGAGCAGTACTTC.

The gene calls are TRBV9 and TRBJ2-5, with 7 nucleotides matching TRBD2. Germline V gene sequence: CDR1 SGDLS, CDR2 YYNGEE. This CDR3 region has 16 residues. With 2 bases clipped from V and 4 bases from J, the junction kept 11 bases outside the gene matches. The CDR3, as DNA: TGTGCCAGCAGCGTCACCTACGGCGGGGGAGCAGAGACCCAGTACTTC. It is translated as CASSVTYGGGAETQYF. The full variable domain, completed using reference TRBV9 and TRBJ2-5, is DSGVTQTPKHLITATGQRVTLRCSPRSGDLSVYWYQQSLDQGLQFLIQYYNGEERAKGNILERFSAQQFPDLHSELNLSSLELGDSALYFCASSVTYGGGAETQYFGPGTRLLVL.